The clone carrying this TCR beta chain was seen a handful of times. Memory CD4+ T cells were sorted as CD4+CD45RO+CD25- cells. Semi-nested PCR with Nested Universal Primer A followed constant-region reverse priming of full-length variable regions. Each CDR3 protein is one row after TCRdb ran MiXCR on the 5' RACE reads. The data contain around 57,000 distinct CDR3 sequences, around 28% of them singletons. V lost 5 bases, J lost 2 bases, and 19 bases lay in between. In germline, CDR1 is MDHEN, CDR2 SYDVKM. This CDR3 contains 16 residues. Sample: tumor-infiltrating memory CD4+ T cells sorted from the breast tumor. Subset in this sample: memory CD4+ T cells, CD4+CD45RO+CD25-. This receptor was obtained from a female donor with breast cancer. The rearrangement links TRBV28 to TRBJ2-7; weak D call: TRBD1 (5 bases). CDR3 residues: CASSRLTADGAYEQYF. The CDR3 nucleotides read TGTGCCAGCAGTAGGTTGACAGCCGATGGGGCCTACGAGCAGTACTTC.